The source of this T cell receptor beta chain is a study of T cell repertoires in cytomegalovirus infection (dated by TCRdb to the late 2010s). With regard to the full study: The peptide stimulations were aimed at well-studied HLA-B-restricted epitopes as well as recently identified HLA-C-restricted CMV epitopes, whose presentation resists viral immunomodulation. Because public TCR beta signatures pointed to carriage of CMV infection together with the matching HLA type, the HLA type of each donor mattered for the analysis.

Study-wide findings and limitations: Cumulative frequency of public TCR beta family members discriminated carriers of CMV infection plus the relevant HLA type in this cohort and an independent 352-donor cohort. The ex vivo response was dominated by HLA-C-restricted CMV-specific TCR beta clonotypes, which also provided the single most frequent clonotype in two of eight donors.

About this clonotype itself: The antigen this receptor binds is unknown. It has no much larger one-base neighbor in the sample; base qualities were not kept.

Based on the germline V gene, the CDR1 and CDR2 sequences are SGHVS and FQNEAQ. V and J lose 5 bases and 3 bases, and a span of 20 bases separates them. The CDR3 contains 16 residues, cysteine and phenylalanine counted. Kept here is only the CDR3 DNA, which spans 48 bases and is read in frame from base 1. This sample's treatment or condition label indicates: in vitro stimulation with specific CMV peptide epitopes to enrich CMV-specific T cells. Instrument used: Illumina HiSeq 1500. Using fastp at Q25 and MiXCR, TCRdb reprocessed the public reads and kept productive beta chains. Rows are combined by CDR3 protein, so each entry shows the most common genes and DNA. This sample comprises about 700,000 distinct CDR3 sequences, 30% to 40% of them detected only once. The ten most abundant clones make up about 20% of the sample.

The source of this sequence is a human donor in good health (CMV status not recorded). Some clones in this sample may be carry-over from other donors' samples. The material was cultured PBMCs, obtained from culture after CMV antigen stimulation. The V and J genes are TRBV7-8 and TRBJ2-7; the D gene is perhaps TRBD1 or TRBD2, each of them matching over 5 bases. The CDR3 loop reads CASSLGVGRLVYEQYF. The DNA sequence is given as TGTGCCAGCAGCCTGGGGGTGGGCAGGTTGGTCTACGAGCAGTACTTC.